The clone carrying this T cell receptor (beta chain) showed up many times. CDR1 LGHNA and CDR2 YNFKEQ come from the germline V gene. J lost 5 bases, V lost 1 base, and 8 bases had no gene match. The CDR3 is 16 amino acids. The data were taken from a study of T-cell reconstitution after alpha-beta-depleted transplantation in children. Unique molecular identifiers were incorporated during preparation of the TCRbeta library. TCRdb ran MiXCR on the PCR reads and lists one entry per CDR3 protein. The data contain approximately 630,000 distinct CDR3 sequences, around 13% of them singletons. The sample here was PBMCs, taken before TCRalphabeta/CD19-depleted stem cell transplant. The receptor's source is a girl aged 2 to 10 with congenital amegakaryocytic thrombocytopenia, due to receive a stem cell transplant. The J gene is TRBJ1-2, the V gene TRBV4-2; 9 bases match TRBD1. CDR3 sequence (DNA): TGTGCCAGCAGCCAAGCAGGGAGTGGGACAGGGTATGGCTACACCTTC. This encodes CASSQAGSGTGYGYTF.